Listed below are T cell receptor beta chains from one sample, sequenced in a study of T-cell reconstitution after alpha-beta-depleted transplantation in children. TCRdb re-derived calls from the PCR reads in MiXCR, one entry per CDR3 protein. The sample consists of approximately 420,000 distinct CDR3 sequences, under 13% of them appearing once. The sequenced sample was PBMCs from the stem cell graft donor, obtained from the stem cell graft. The origin of the receptors is a human donor who donated a stem cell graft to a child with acute myeloid leukemia. CDR3s leave out the opening cysteine and the closing phenylalanine or tryptophan. The size entry is marked missing in some rows and otherwise reads once, few, many or a size class.

>15|TRBV7-8|NA|TRBJ1-1
ASRIGTTGPMNTEAF
>12|TRBV5-8|many|TRBJ2-5
ASSLISGAETQY
>9|TRBV5-6|NA|TRBJ1-2
ASSTGLGYT
>9|TRBV5-5|NA|TRBJ1-1
ASSLGSDAF
>12|TRBV4-1|many|TRBJ1-5
ASSLQGSNQPQH
>12|TRBV9|many|TRBJ1-2
ASSVEGGSYGYT
>12|TRBV13|many|TRBJ2-3
ASSLGIHTDTQY
>12|TRBV29-1|NA|TRBJ2-1
SVSSGTLDNEQF
>11|TRBV6-5|NA|TRBJ2-7
ASSYSNSYEQY
>10|TRBV7-2|few|TRBJ2-7
ASSPAEYEQY
>12|TRBV12-3/TRBV12-4|few|TRBJ2-7
ASSFAGDNYEQY
>14|TRBV4-1|NA|TRBJ1-1
ASSEARGRNKVGAF
>13|TRBV5-1|few|TRBJ1-2
ASSFPGGDNYGYT
>10|TRBV29-1|few|TRBJ2-3
SVGGSTDTQY
>13|TRBV30|NA|TRBJ1-1
AWRYRDRGSTEAF
>13|TRBV20-1|once|TRBJ2-1
SARNLAVSYNEQF
>11|TRBV15|NA|TRBJ1-4
ATSRSTFNQLF
>13|TRBV19|NA|TRBJ1-5
ASSIRDYSNQPQH
>13|TRBV7-6|NA|TRBJ2-5
ASSLRRDFQETQY
>13|TRBV9|few|TRBJ1-6
ASSVGGPLESPLH
>10|TRBV12-3/TRBV12-4|many|TRBJ2-2
ASSLMPGELF
>15|TRBV12-3/TRBV12-4|NA|TRBJ2-5
ASSPPRWVPYQETQY
>13|TRBV5-5|NA|TRBJ2-1
ASSKTGGMYNEQF
>14|TRBV25-1|few|TRBJ2-7
ASSEFATGGRDEQY
>13|TRBV18|NA|TRBJ1-1
ASSPSNPLGTEAF
>17|TRBV11-2|NA|TRBJ2-1
ASSLDRVGRKSSYNEQF
>13|TRBV13|many|TRBJ2-7
ASSRTGPRTWEQY
>15|TRBV6-1|NA|TRBJ2-7
ASSRRTSGRNTYEQY
>12|TRBV6-1|NA|TRBJ2-1
ASSRAWEGDEQF
>9|TRBV20-1|few|TRBJ1-1
SARDGGEAF
>10|TRBV25-1|NA|TRBJ2-7
ASSELTNVQY
>12|TRBV20-1|NA|TRBJ2-5
SARDQAGSETQY
>12|TRBV20-1|once|TRBJ1-5
SARDYDRSQPRH
>13|TRBV9|NA|TRBJ2-1
ASSVAVAGVHEQF
>12|TRBV6-5|many|TRBJ2-7
ASSYGQGIYEQY
>13|TRBV13|few|TRBJ2-3
ASSRREGVPDTQY
>11|TRBV20-1|NA|TRBJ1-1
SASTGVVTEAF
>13|TRBV21-1|NA|TRBJ2-3
ASSKDSNKTDTQY
>13|TRBV7-2|NA|TRBJ2-5
ASSLGGGVGETQY
>13|TRBV7-9|few|TRBJ2-7
ASSSPLSGAYEQY
>13|TRBV30|NA|TRBJ1-2
AWPRLPGTNYGYT
>11|TRBV4-3|NA|TRBJ2-1
ASSQDISGEQF
>14|TRBV4-3|once|TRBJ2-1
ASSQDLGGLAIGQF
>12|TRBV7-9|many|TRBJ1-2
ASVHDQSSYGYT
>13|TRBV7-9|few|TRBJ2-7
ASSLGTGGKYEQY
>17|TRBV20-1|few|TRBJ2-3
SARDTTGTGKRSTDTQY